Presented here are 24 T cell receptor beta chains from one specimen sequenced in a study of blood T cells in healthy people across ages. Using a J-beta primer mix together with a sample-barcoded 5' primer, a second PCR was run for about 6 to 12 cycles. MiXCR, applied by TCRdb to the 5' RACE reads, yields one record per CDR3 protein. The sample lists 900,000 to 950,000 distinct CDR3 sequences, about 27% seen once, with around 9.6% in the top ten. The sample was also reused in another study, on T cells of mothers and their children.

Source material: blood. The receptors here all came from a woman aged 40-49 years in good health.

At least ten counts were recorded for this clonotype. The gene calls are TRBV7-2 and TRBJ2-7; no firm D call. Deletions cut 5 bases from V and 4 bases from J, with 15 bases between. Germline values: CDR1 SGHTA, CDR2 FQGNSA. The CDR3 runs 14 residues. CDR3 amino acids: CASSPFPVVYEQYF. The CDR3 DNA reads TGTGCCAGCAGCCCCTTCCCGGTAGTATACGAGCAGTACTTC.

The chain combines TRBV20-1 with TRBJ2-3; D is undetermined. Trimming shortened V by 0 bases and J by 3 bases, and 13 bases separated the two germline ends. This CDR3 spans 15 amino acids. CDR1 and CDR2 from the germline V gene are DFQATT and SNEGSKA (reference sequence). DNA of the CDR3: TGCAGTGCTAGAGATTCGAGAAGGGTGACAGATACGCAGTATTTT. Its translation is CSARDSRRVTDTQYF.

V and J are TRBV7-2 and TRBJ2-7; D may be TRBD2 (5 bases). The germline V gene encodes CDR1 SGHTA and CDR2 FQGNSA. This CDR3 region has 12 residues. V was clipped by 5 bases and J by 4 bases, with 9 bases between them. In nucleotides, the CDR3 is TGTGCCAGCAGCCTTAGCGAATACGAGCAGTACTTC. It yields the protein CASSLSEYEQYF.

This chain uses TRBV28 with TRBJ2-5, with D unclear. The CDR3 contains 12 residues. CDR1 and CDR2 from the germline V gene are MDHEN and SYDVKM. The V gene lost 5 bases and the J gene lost 7 bases, with 11 bases spanning the gap. CDR3 nucleotide sequence: TGTGCCAGCAGTCCTTTACCTGGGACCCAGTACTTC. Its protein is CASSPLPGTQYF.

This clonotype appeared many times. This rearrangement joins TRBV4-3 to TRBJ2-1, with 10 bases that match TRBD2. V was pared by 3 bases and J by 4 bases, with 3 bases of the junction left unmatched. The CDR3 runs 15 residues. CDR1 LGHNA and CDR2 YSLEER come from the germline V gene. The CDR3: CASSQSGGDYNEQFF. The CDR3 bases are TGCGCCAGCAGCCAGAGCGGGGGGGATTACAATGAGCAGTTCTTC.

This clonotype was counted only a few times. This chain connects TRBV20-1 to TRBJ1-2; D gene unclear. Germline V CDR1 and CDR2: DFQATT, SNEGSKA (reference sequence). V was shortened by 3 bases and J by 4 bases, with 18 bases between the two germline ends. The CDR3 is 15 residues long. In nucleotides, the CDR3 is TGCAGTGCTAGGTCGAGAATTAGTACGAGCTATGGCTACACCTTC. This encodes CSARSRISTSYGYTF.

V is TRBV12-3 or TRBV12-4 and J is TRBJ1-4, with unresolved D. V was pared by 5 bases and J by 9 bases, with 19 bases between. The length of the CDR3 is 15 residues. Here the CDR3 reads CASSSHSGFEQKLFF. As DNA, the CDR3 is TGTGCCAGCAGTAGTCATTCCGGTTTTGAACAAAAACTGTTTTTT.

This chain joins TRBV5-8 and TRBJ2-1, with TRBD1 as a possible D gene (7 bases). The CDR3 sequence is 13 residues long. Trimming removed 5 bases at V and 10 bases at J, with 16 bases between. CDR1 is SGHTS and CDR2 is YDEGEE in the germline V gene. CDR3 sequence (DNA): TGTGCCAGCAGGCTCAGGGGGGTAGGGGAGCAGTTCTTC. Residues: CASRLRGVGEQFF.

The genes are TRBV29-1 and TRBJ2-5, with D possibly being TRBD1 or TRBD2 (5 bases each). This CDR3 contains 14 residues. The ends were cut back, 6 bases at V and 5 bases at J, with 19 bases in the middle. Germline lookup yields CDR1 SQVTM and CDR2 ANQGSEA. The CDR3 nucleotides read TGCAGCGTCGAAACCGGGACCCTCGGGGAGACCCAGTACTTC. Translating it yields CSVETGTLGETQYF.

There are a few counts of this clonotype. The rearrangement links TRBV2 to TRBJ1-1; D is unresolved. Trimming removed 4 bases from V and 1 base from J, with 10 bases in between. CDR1 is SNHLY, CDR2 FYNNEI, per germline. The CDR3 consists of 14 residues. Here the CDR3 DNA reads TGTGCCAGCAGTGGGGCTTCCAGGAACACTGAAGCTTTCTTT. Its translation is CASSGASRNTEAFF.

This clonotype was seen at least ten times. This chain joins TRBV30 and TRBJ1-2, with a weak D call TRBD1 (5 bases). The germline V and J ends were trimmed by 1 base and 6 bases, with 12 bases remaining between them. The CDR3 covers 13 residues. Germline V gene lookup returns CDR1 GTSNPN and CDR2 SVGIG (reference sequence). The CDR3 region is CAWSGDLRNGYTF. CDR3 sequence (DNA): TGTGCCTGGAGTGGGGACCTGCGAAATGGCTACACCTTC.

The table lists this clonotype with many counts. The chain joins TRBV7-6 to TRBJ2-3, with D unresolved. Trimming removed 1 base from V and 3 bases from J, with 8 bases in between. Germline V gene sequence: CDR1 SGHVS, CDR2 FNYEAQ. The CDR3 sequence is 14 residues long. CDR3 nucleotides: TGTGCCAGCAGCTTAGGCAGGAGTACAGATACGCAGTATTTT. It codes for CASSLGRSTDTQYF.

Details on this clonotype: A read error may produce the germline difference seen at one junction end. The rearrangement links TRBV7-2 to TRBJ1-4, with D perhaps matching TRBD1 (6 bases). The germline gives CDR1 SGHTA, CDR2 FQGNSA. The CDR3 covers 14 residues. The CDR3 DNA reads TGTGCCAGCAGCTCCGGACAGAACTCTGAAAAACCGTTTTTT. It yields the protein CASSSGQNSEKPFF. Full variable domain (rest looked up from reference TRBV7-2 and TRBJ1-4): GAGVSQSPSNKVTEKGKDVELRCDPISGHTALYWYRQSLGQGLEFLIYFQGNSAPDKSGLPSDRFSAERTGGSVSTLTIQRTQQEDSAVYLCASSSGQNSEKPFFGSGTQLSVL.

The chain couples TRBV6-6 to TRBJ2-3; D remains ambiguous. Germline V gives CDR1 MNHNY, CDR2 SVGAGI (reference sequence). The CDR3 extends over 16 amino acids. The V end was cut by 0 bases, the J end by 4 bases, with 14 bases between. The chain's CDR3 is CASSYSPGSIADTQYF. CDR3 DNA sequence: TGTGCCAGCAGTTACTCCCCGGGTAGTATCGCAGATACGCAGTATTTT.

This clonotype has at least ten counts. The chain couples TRBV4-3 to TRBJ2-3, with 10 bases fitting TRBD1. After removal of 3 bases from V and 9 bases from J, the junction contained 3 bases not matched to a gene. Germline V gene lookup returns CDR1 LGHNA and CDR2 YSLEER. CDR3 length: 13 amino acids. CDR3 in DNA: TGCGCCAGCAGCCAGGACAGGGGGAGGACGCAGTATTTT. Translation gives CASSQDRGRTQYF.

The chain employs TRBV28 and TRBJ1-2; 8 bases are shared with TRBD1. This CDR3 spans 15 amino acids. Trimming at V came to 4 bases and at J to 4 bases, leaving 8 bases not matched to a gene. Per the germline V gene, CDR1 is MDHEN and CDR2 is SYDVKM. The chain's CDR3 is CASSSSGTGTYGYTF. In DNA form, the CDR3 reads TGTGCCAGCAGTTCGTCCGGGACAGGCACCTATGGCTACACCTTC.

The V and J genes are TRBV7-2 and TRBJ1-4; 7 bases agree with TRBD1. Trimming took 3 bases from V and 5 from J; bases not matched to a gene: 6. The CDR3 runs 15 residues. CDR1 is SGHTA and CDR2 is FQGNSA in the germline V gene. The CDR3 sequence is CASSFTGTENEKLFF. The DNA for the CDR3 is TGTGCCAGCAGCTTTACCGGGACAGAGAATGAAAAACTGTTTTTT.

This clonotype turned up a few times. This chain uses TRBV20-1 with TRBJ2-1, with 8 bases lining up with TRBD1. The V gene end was trimmed by 6 bases and the J gene end by 10 bases; junction bases not matched to a gene: 8. Germline V gives CDR1 DFQATT, CDR2 SNEGSKA (reference sequence). The CDR3 extends over 12 amino acids. The CDR3 bases are TGCAGTGCCCCTAACAGGGGGTGGGAGCAGTTCTTC. This gives the protein CSAPNRGWEQFF.

For this clonotype: A much larger clone lies one base from this, so it may be a read error. V gene TRBV29-1 combines with J gene TRBJ1-1; 7 positions agree with TRBD1. Trimming cost V 4 bases and J 5 bases; bases outside gene matches: 10. There are 14 residues in the CDR3. CDR1 is SQVTM and CDR2 is ANQGSEA in the germline V gene. The CDR3 DNA reads as TGCAGCGTTGGGGCTTCGACAGGGCATACTGAAGCTTTCTTT. This encodes CSVGASTGHTEAFF.

This clonotype was recorded a few times. For the CDR3, the DNA is TGTGCCAGCAGCCAAGGAGGAGACAGGGGGCAAGGAGAGCAGTACTTC. It yields the protein CASSQGGDRGQGEQYF. V is TRBV14 and J is TRBJ2-7, with TRBD1 identical over 10 bases. After removal of 1 base from V and 7 bases from J, the junction contained 10 bases not matched to a gene. The CDR3 consists of 16 residues. From germline, CDR1 is SGHDN and CDR2 FVKESK.

This clonotype was counted a few times. V usage is TRBV7-9 and J usage is TRBJ2-7; TRBD1 matches 9 bases. In germline, CDR1 is SEHNR, CDR2 FQNEAQ (reference sequence). CDR3 size: 20 residues. V was pared by 5 bases and J by 5 bases, with 25 bases of the junction left unmatched. CDR3 coding DNA: TGTGCCAGCAGCGCCAAAAAAGAACCGGCCCCGGGACAGGGACCCCACGAGCAGTACTTC. This sequence encodes CASSAKKEPAPGQGPHEQYF.

This clonotype was found many times. This chain joins TRBV4-3 and TRBJ2-1; TRBD1 might be the D (6 bases). The CDR3 consists of 16 residues. The V end was cut by 1 base, the J end by 7 bases, with 17 bases between. Germline assignment: CDR1 LGHNA and CDR2 YSLEER. This chain's CDR3 is CASSQVGGGLTNEQFF. The CDR3 DNA reads as TGCGCCAGCAGCCAAGTTGGTGGGGGCCTTACAAATGAGCAGTTCTTC.

Remarks on this clonotype: Given a much more abundant clone one base away, this may be a read error. The rearrangement joins TRBV12-3 or TRBV12-4 to TRBJ2-1, with D perhaps TRBD2 (5 bases). The CDR3 totals 15 residues. The CDR3 DNA sequence: TGTACCAGCAGTTTTCTGAGGGATTCAGACAATGAGCAGTTCTTC. It codes for CTSSFLRDSDNEQFF.

This clonotype was recorded a few times. The chain joins TRBV28 to TRBJ2-6; 9 bases align to TRBD1. V shed 7 bases and J 4 bases; nucleotides not matched to a gene: 8. CDR1 and CDR2 from the germline V gene are MDHEN and SYDVKM. This CDR3 spans 16 amino acids. The CDR3, as DNA: TGTGCCAGCACCGGGACAGGGAAAGAGGGGGCCAACGTCCTGACTTTC. This sequence encodes CASTGTGKEGANVLTF.